This T cell receptor (beta chain) was observed in a study of cytomegalovirus exposure and HLA in healthy donors. Broader study findings: In vitro assays verified that three CMV-associated chains recognized CMV antigens specifically. Most TCR beta V segments were productive about 87% or about 30% of the time in an earlier analysis.

The length of the CDR3 is 13 residues. Germline assignment: CDR1 LNHDA and CDR2 SQIVND (reference sequence). Trimming removed 6 bases from V and 7 bases from J, with 13 bases in between. The PCR used 60 Vbeta and 13 Jbeta primers. Assay used: immunoSEQ multiplex PCR; TCRdb lists only in-frame clones, some missing. The profile shows 120,000 or so clones, 74% of them singletons. Concerning this clone itself: Its cognate antigen is unknown.

Sequenced input: PBMCs. The chain recombines TRBV19 with TRBJ1-5; D uncertain. The sequence came from a woman aged 45-65 years in good health and CMV-seropositive. CDR3 bases: TGTGCCAGTAGAGAAAGCCCGAGACAGCCCCAGCATTTT. It yields the protein CASRESPRQPQHF.